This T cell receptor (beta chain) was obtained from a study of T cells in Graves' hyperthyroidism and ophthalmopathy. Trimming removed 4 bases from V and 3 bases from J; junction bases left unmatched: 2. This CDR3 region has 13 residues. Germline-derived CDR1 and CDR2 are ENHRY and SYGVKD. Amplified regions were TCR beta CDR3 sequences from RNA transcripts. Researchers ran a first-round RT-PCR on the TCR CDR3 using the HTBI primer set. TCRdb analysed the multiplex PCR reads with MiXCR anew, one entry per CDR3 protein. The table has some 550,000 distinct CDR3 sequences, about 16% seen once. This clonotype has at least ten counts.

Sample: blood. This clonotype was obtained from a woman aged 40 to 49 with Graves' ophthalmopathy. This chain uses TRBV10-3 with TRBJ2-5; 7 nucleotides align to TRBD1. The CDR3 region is CAISATGEETQYF. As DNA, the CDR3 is TGTGCCATCAGTGCAACAGGGGAAGAGACCCAGTACTTC.